These 32 T cell receptor beta chains were sequenced from one sample in a study of blood T cell repertoires in COVID-19. The assay was immunoSEQ multiplex PCR, and TCRdb's table has in-frame clones only and misses some. The sample lists some 300,000 clones; more than 75% were seen once. The material sequenced was peripheral blood. Receptors originate from a man aged 70 or older with acute or convalescent COVID-19.

The V call is TRBV3-1 (or the pseudogene TRBV3-2), the J call TRBJ1-6, with 7 bases identical to TRBD1. CDR3 length equals 15 residues. V shed 5 bases, J shed 6 bases, and the junction held 7 bases outside the gene matches. Germline V lookup: CDR1 LGHDT, CDR2 YNNKEL (reference sequence). Here the CDR3 reads CASSARDSFNSPLHF. DNA for the CDR3: TGTGCCAGCAGCGCCAGGGACAGTTTTAATTCACCCCTCCACTTT.

The chain combines TRBV28 with TRBJ2-7; 12 bases fit TRBD2. The CDR3 sequence is 16 residues long. The germline gives CDR1 MDHEN, CDR2 SYDVKM. V shed 3 bases and J 3 bases; nucleotides not matched to a gene: 6. The CDR3 region has the DNA TGTGCCAGCAGTTTCCAGGGACTAGCGGGCTTCTACGAGCAGTACTTC. Translating it yields CASSFQGLAGFYEQYF.

The chain combines TRBV11-3 with TRBJ2-7; TRBD2 is a possible D gene (5 bases). The CDR3 is made up of 13 amino acids. The germline V gene has CDR1 SGHNT and CDR2 YENEEA. Trimming cost V 0 bases and J 6 bases, with 9 bases left between them. The CDR3 sequence: CASSLESGVEQYF. For the CDR3, the DNA is TGTGCCAGCAGCTTAGAATCCGGGGTCGAGCAGTACTTC.

This clone was detected only once. CDR3 amino acids: CASSEEGPRVADTQYF. The CDR3 region has the DNA TGCGCCAGCAGCGAGGAGGGCCCACGGGTGGCAGATACGCAGTATTTT. This rearrangement joins TRBV5-1 to TRBJ2-3, with TRBD2 as a possible D gene (6 bases). Trimming took off 4 bases at V and 4 bases at J, with 19 bases between the two ends. Looked up from germline, CDR1 is SGHRS and CDR2 is YFSETQ. The CDR3 loop spans 16 amino acids.

The gene calls are TRBV29-1 and TRBJ1-1; 7 positions agree with TRBD1. The CDR3 length is 14 residues. The V gene's germline CDR1 is SQVTM and CDR2 ANQGSEA. The V and J ends lost 4 bases and 2 bases, in that order; junction bases with no gene match: 7. CDR3 sequence reads: CSVGVGTANTEAFF. The CDR3 nucleotides are TGCAGCGTTGGTGTCGGGACAGCCAACACTGAAGCTTTCTTT.

The J gene is TRBJ1-1, the V gene TRBV29-1; 7 bases are shared with TRBD1. CDR3 length: 14 residues. With V trimmed by 6 bases and J by 1 base, 8 bases remained unmatched. Looked up from germline, CDR1 is SQVTM and CDR2 is ANQGSEA. The CDR3, as DNA: TGCAGCGTCGCCGGGACAGTTTGGAACACTGAAGCTTTCTTT. Its protein is CSVAGTVWNTEAFF.

Comments on this clone: Other DNA sequences of this sample code for an identical CDR3. The rearrangement joins TRBV3-1 (or the pseudogene TRBV3-2) to TRBJ1-5; 7 bases are shared with TRBD1. Germline V gene sequence: CDR1 LGHDT, CDR2 YNNKEL (reference sequence). With 3 bases clipped from V and 4 bases from J, the junction kept 0 bases outside the gene matches. The CDR3 is 13 amino acids. The DNA of the CDR3 is TGTGCCAGCAGCCAGACAGGGAATCAGCCCCAGCATTTT. Translating it yields CASSQTGNQPQHF.

The CDR3 is CASSRDFDNSPLHF. The CDR3 coding sequence is TGTGCCAGCAGCAGGGATTTCGATAATTCACCCCTCCACTTT. The chain employs TRBV7-9 and TRBJ1-6, with unresolved D. Deletions cut 5 bases from V and 5 bases from J, with 10 bases between. This CDR3 region has 14 residues. Per germline, CDR1 SEHNR and CDR2 FQNEAQ (reference sequence).

The chain couples TRBV6-5 to TRBJ1-1, with D possibly matching TRBD1 (5 bases). CDR1 is MNHEY and CDR2 is SVGAGI in the germline V gene. With 8 bases removed from V and 7 bases from J, the gap between germline ends came to 11 bases. The CDR3 totals 11 residues. The CDR3 nucleotides read TGTGCCAGCTGGGGCCGCGGTGAAGCTTTCTTT. Protein product: CASWGRGEAFF.

With respect to this clone: In the same sample, other DNA sequences code for this CDR3. V usage is TRBV30 and J usage is TRBJ1-2; D is undetermined. Trimming stripped 5 bases from V and 4 bases from J, with 14 bases between. Looked up from germline, CDR1 is GTSNPN and CDR2 is SVGIG (reference sequence). The CDR3 is 13 residues long. The CDR3 region is CAWSSQVFYGYTF. The CDR3 coding sequence is TGTGCCTGGTCGTCGCAGGTTTTCTATGGCTACACCTTC.

V usage is TRBV30 and J usage is TRBJ1-6, with TRBD1 identical over 7 bases. This CDR3 is 13 amino acids long. Germline CDR1 reads GTSNPN; CDR2 reads SVGIG (reference sequence). V shed 6 bases, J shed 7 bases, and the junction held 6 bases outside the gene matches. Written as DNA, the CDR3 is TGTGCCTGCACCGGACAGGAGAATTCACCCCTCCACTTT. This gives the protein CACTGQENSPLHF. The full variable domain, completed using reference TRBV30 and TRBJ1-6, is SQTIHQWPATLVQPVGSPLSLECTVEGTSNPNLYWYRQAAGRGLQLLFYSVGIGQISSEVPQNLSASRPQDRQFILSSKKLLLSDSGFYLCACTGQENSPLHFGNGTRLTVT.

This sequence joins TRBV10-2 and TRBJ1-3, with 7 nucleotides matching TRBD1. Germline lookup yields CDR1 WSHSY and CDR2 SAAADI. This CDR3 comprises 18 residues. V gave up 3 bases and J gave up 1 base; unmatched junction bases: 12. CDR3 in amino acids: CASSDLRQGSNSGNTIYF. The CDR3 DNA is TGCGCCAGCAGTGATCTACGACAGGGCTCTAATTCTGGAAACACCATATATTTT.

The rearrangement uses TRBV5-1 and TRBJ2-5, with 13 bases identical to TRBD2. The V segment lost 4 bases and the J segment 3 bases; nucleotides outside the gene matches: 6. This CDR3 comprises 16 residues. Germline loops: CDR1 SGHRS, CDR2 YFSETQ. DNA for the CDR3: TGCGCCAGCAGCCGATGGACTAGCGGGAGTAAAGAGACCCAGTACTTC. This sequence encodes CASSRWTSGSKETQYF.

This sequence joins TRBV5-1 and TRBJ1-1; possibly TRBD1 for D (6 bases). There are 15 residues in the CDR3. Trimming removed 2 bases at V and 3 bases at J, with 14 bases between. Per the germline V gene, CDR1 is SGHRS and CDR2 is YFSETQ. The CDR3 is CASSLQGGVYTEAFF. The CDR3 nucleotides read TGCGCCAGCAGCTTACAGGGAGGGGTTTACACTGAAGCTTTCTTT.

The chain joins TRBV7-9 to TRBJ1-5; D remains unclear. CDR3 size: 13 residues. The germline CDR1 and CDR2 sequences are SEHNR and FQNEAQ (reference sequence). Trimming pared 3 bases from V and 5 bases from J, leaving 8 bases between. Here the CDR3 DNA reads TGTGCCAGCAGCTTGGGCCCTCATCAGCCCCAGCATTTT. This translates into CASSLGPHQPQHF.

The V call is TRBV18, the J call TRBJ1-6; D remains unclear. The germline V gene encodes CDR1 KGHSH and CDR2 LQKENI. Trimming shortened V by 3 bases and J by 5 bases, and 8 bases separated the two germline ends. This CDR3 region has 14 residues. CDR3 nucleotides: TGTGCCAGCTCACCGAGGGAGGATAATTCACCCCTCCACTTT. Translating it yields CASSPREDNSPLHF.

The rearrangement links TRBV19 to TRBJ1-1; D unresolved. The length of the CDR3 is 12 residues. The germline gives CDR1 LNHDA, CDR2 SQIVND (reference sequence). V lost 7 bases and J lost 2, with 8 bases in between. This CDR3 reads CASTLYNTEAFF. In DNA, the CDR3 is TGTGCCAGTACCCTGTATAACACTGAAGCTTTCTTT.

The rearrangement uses TRBV7-2 and TRBJ2-7; perhaps TRBD1 as D (7 bases). Trimming took off 2 bases at V and 4 bases at J, with 15 bases between the two ends. This CDR3 comprises 15 residues. The germline gives CDR1 SGHTA, CDR2 FQGNSA. The CDR3 DNA is TGTGCCAGCAGCTTATGGGGGGACAGCACTTACGAGCAGTACTTC. This translates into CASSLWGDSTYEQYF. The whole variable domain, filled in from reference TRBV7-2 and TRBJ2-7, reads GAGVSQSPSNKVTEKGKDVELRCDPISGHTALYWYRQSLGQGLEFLIYFQGNSAPDKSGLPSDRFSAERTGGSVSTLTIQRTQQEDSAVYLCASSLWGDSTYEQYFGPGTRLTVT.

The rearrangement joins TRBV11-3 to TRBJ2-5; 8 positions match TRBD1. CDR3 length: 15 residues. CDR1 is SGHNT and CDR2 is YENEEA in the germline V gene. Germline trimming cut 5 bases from V and 3 bases from J; bases unmatched to any gene: 8. CDR3 sequence: CASSPGQGQEETQYF. The CDR3 nucleotides read TGTGCCAGCAGCCCAGGACAGGGCCAAGAAGAGACCCAGTACTTC.

This sequence joins TRBV18 and TRBJ2-3, with D unclear. Germline CDR1 reads KGHSH; CDR2 reads LQKENI. This CDR3 comprises 14 residues. V shed 3 bases and J shed 4 bases, with 11 bases lying between them. CDR3 in DNA: TGTGCCAGCTCACCCGTGTACAGTGCAGATACGCAGTATTTT. This sequence encodes CASSPVYSADTQYF.

V gene TRBV4-3 combines with J gene TRBJ1-6; 7 bases are shared with TRBD1. In germline, CDR1 is LGHNA, CDR2 YSLEER. The CDR3 sequence is 16 residues long. The trim removed 3 bases at V and 7 bases at J, leaving 9 bases unmatched. DNA of the CDR3: TGCGCCAGCAGCCAGGACTCTCCGGACAGGAATTCACCCCTCCACTTT. Translated: CASSQDSPDRNSPLHF.

J is TRBJ2-1 and V is TRBV10-3, with D uncertain. Germline V CDR1 and CDR2: ENHRY, SYGVKD. The CDR3 totals 15 residues. V dropped 0 bases and J dropped 1 base, with 7 bases sitting between them. The CDR3 region is CAISESSSSYNEQFF. DNA of the CDR3: TGTGCCATCAGTGAGTCGTCTAGTTCCTACAATGAGCAGTTCTTC.

Only one count was recorded for this clone. The rearrangement uses TRBV6-2 or TRBV6-3 and TRBJ2-2; D unresolved. CDR1 and CDR2 (germline): MNHEY, SVGEGT. The CDR3 runs 16 residues. V dropped 2 bases and J dropped 0 bases, with 10 bases sitting between them. The CDR3 sequence: CASSYPLISNTGELFF. CDR3 nucleotides: TGTGCCAGCAGTTACCCCCTAATTTCGAACACCGGGGAGCTGTTTTTT.

This chain uses TRBV7-6 with TRBJ2-1; D is possibly TRBD2 (5 bases). The germline gives CDR1 SGHVS, CDR2 FNYEAQ. This CDR3 is 16 amino acids long. V dropped 0 bases and J dropped 3 bases, with 12 bases sitting between them. CDR3 sequence (DNA): TGTGCCAGCAGCTTAGCGTCCCCCGGGATCTACAATGAGCAGTTCTTC. Its translation: CASSLASPGIYNEQFF.

The chain carries TRBV12-5 and TRBJ2-3, with 9 bases lining up with TRBD2. The germline V gene has CDR1 LGHNT and CDR2 FRNRAP. The CDR3 is made up of 14 amino acids. V was pared by 3 bases and J by 4 bases, with 2 bases of the junction left unmatched. The CDR3 here is CASGFSGSSDTQYF. CDR3 DNA sequence: TGTGCTAGTGGTTTTAGCGGGAGTTCAGATACGCAGTATTTT.

This clone occurred once. The chain combines TRBV27 with TRBJ1-5; 9 positions agree with TRBD1. Germline V lookup: CDR1 MNHEY, CDR2 SMNVEV (reference sequence). Trimming removed 4 bases from V and 11 bases from J; junction bases left unmatched: 15. The CDR3 has 16 residues. CDR3 sequence (DNA): TGTGCCAGCAGTTCCGGGACAGGGTGGCCCCAGCGGACCCAGCATTTT. Its protein is CASSSGTGWPQRTQHF.

J is TRBJ2-3 and V is TRBV5-4; 7 positions agree with TRBD2. The germline CDR1 and CDR2 sequences are SGHNT and YYREEE (reference sequence). CDR3 length: 14 residues. The V segment lost 5 bases and the J segment 1 base; nucleotides outside the gene matches: 4. CDR3 protein: CASRVAGGTDTQYF. In DNA, the CDR3 is TGTGCCAGCAGGGTCGCGGGGGGCACAGATACGCAGTATTTT.

The chain has TRBV7-8 and TRBJ1-1; D might be TRBD1 (6 bases). This CDR3 spans 13 amino acids. The germline gives CDR1 SGHVS, CDR2 FQNEAQ. Trimming cost V 5 bases and J 6 bases, with 13 bases left between them. In DNA form, the CDR3 reads TGTGCCAGCAGCCGTTTCACAGGGCCTGAAGCTTTCTTT. It is translated as CASSRFTGPEAFF.

This chain uses TRBV12-3 or TRBV12-4 with TRBJ1-6; perhaps TRBD1 as D (6 bases). Trimming left V 6 bases short and J 13 bases short, with 16 bases between. CDR3 size: 13 residues. For the CDR3, the DNA is TGTGCCAGCAGACCCGGACAGCTCGCGCCCCTCCACTTT. Residues: CASRPGQLAPLHF.

This chain uses TRBV6-4 with TRBJ2-7; 16 bases are a match to TRBD2. V dropped 1 base and J dropped 5; count of bases not matched to a gene: 5. This CDR3 comprises 17 residues. Per the germline V gene, CDR1 is MRHNA and CDR2 is SNTAGT. This CDR3 reads CASSDLGLAGGFDEQYF. The CDR3 nucleotides read TGTGCCAGCAGTGACTTGGGACTAGCGGGAGGGTTTGACGAGCAGTACTTC.

This clone was seen a handful of times. V and J are TRBV5-1 and TRBJ2-2; D possibly corresponds to TRBD1 (6 bases). V lost 4 bases, J lost 6 bases, and 22 bases lay in between. Germline V CDR1 and CDR2: SGHRS, YFSETQ. The CDR3 has 17 residues. CDR3 nucleotide sequence: TGCGCCAGCAGCCTACAATCACAGGGTCTAGTGGCCGGGGAGCTGTTTTTT. It encodes CASSLQSQGLVAGELFF.

V is TRBV5-1 and J is TRBJ1-4; the D is unclear. The CDR3 has 13 amino acids. The germline gives CDR1 SGHRS, CDR2 YFSETQ. The V gene lost 4 bases and the J gene lost 5 bases, with 9 bases spanning the gap. The CDR3 spells CASSPEPNEKLFF. Written as DNA, the CDR3 is TGCGCCAGCAGCCCGGAGCCGAATGAAAAACTGTTTTTT.